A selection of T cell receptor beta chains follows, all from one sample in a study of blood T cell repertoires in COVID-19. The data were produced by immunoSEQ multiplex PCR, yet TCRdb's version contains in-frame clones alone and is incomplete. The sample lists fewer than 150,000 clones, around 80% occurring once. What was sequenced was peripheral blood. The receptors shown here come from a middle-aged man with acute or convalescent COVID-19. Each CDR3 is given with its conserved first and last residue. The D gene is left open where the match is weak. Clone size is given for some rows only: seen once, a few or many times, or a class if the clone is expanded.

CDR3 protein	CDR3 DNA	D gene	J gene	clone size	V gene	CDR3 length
CASSQDRVVETQYF	TGTGCCAGCAGTCAAGACAGGGTGGTGGAGACCCAGTACTTC	TRBD1	TRBJ2-5	NA	TRBV11-2	14
CASSFGISGSNEQFF	TGTGCCAGCAGCTTCGGGATTAGCGGGAGCAATGAGCAGTTCTTC	TRBD2	TRBJ2-1	NA	TRBV7-6	15
CASTETFRNRGYEQYF	TGTGCCAGCACCGAAACATTTCGCAACAGGGGATACGAGCAGTACTTC	TRBD1	TRBJ2-7	NA	TRBV7-8	16
CASSKYGFQETQYF	TGTGCCAGCAGCAAATACGGGTTCCAAGAGACCCAGTACTTC	NA	TRBJ2-5	NA	TRBV11-2	14
CASSLASGRPGEQFF	TGTGCCAGCAGCTTGGCTAGCGGGAGGCCGGGTGAGCAGTTCTTC	TRBD2	TRBJ2-1	NA	TRBV11-3	15
CASSPPWETYGYTF	TGTGCCAGCTCACCACCATGGGAGACCTATGGCTACACCTTC	NA	TRBJ1-2	NA	TRBV18	14
CASEGHAGSGANVLTF	TGTGCCAGCGAAGGACACGCTGGCTCTGGGGCCAACGTCCTGACTTTC	NA	TRBJ2-6	NA	TRBV19	16
CASSLSGYDKNIQYF	TGTGCCAGCAGCTTATCCGGGTACGACAAAAACATTCAGTACTTC	NA	TRBJ2-4	NA	TRBV11-2	15
CATSDLPPTRGSPLHF	TGTGCCACCAGTGATTTGCCACCGACCAGGGGCTCACCCCTCCACTTT	NA	TRBJ1-6	many	TRBV24-1	16
CASSPGTSGRGGYNEQFF	TGTGCCAGCAGCCCCGGGACTAGCGGGAGGGGAGGCTACAATGAGCAGTTCTTC	TRBD2	TRBJ2-1	NA	TRBV5-4	18
CATSGWDRWGNGELFF	TGTGCCACCAGCGGATGGGACAGGTGGGGGAACGGGGAGCTGTTTTTT	TRBD1	TRBJ2-2	NA	TRBV15	16
CASSYSRLAGVETQYF	TGTGCCAGCAGTTACTCAAGACTAGCGGGAGTGGAGACCCAGTACTTC	TRBD2	TRBJ2-5	NA	TRBV6-6	16
CASSLGHGRETQYF	TGCGCCAGCAGCTTGGGACACGGTAGGGAGACCCAGTACTTC	NA	TRBJ2-5	NA	TRBV5-1	14
CASSLPGHNSYEQYF	TGTGCCAGCAGCCTACCGGGACACAACTCCTACGAGCAGTACTTC	NA	TRBJ2-7	once	TRBV28	15
CATLPLRGHTEAFF	TGTGCCACCCTCCCCCTCAGGGGGCACACTGAAGCTTTCTTT	TRBD1	TRBJ1-1	NA	TRBV24-1	14
CAWSVRRADTQYF	TGTGCCTGGAGTGTACGGAGGGCAGATACGCAGTATTTT	NA	TRBJ2-3	NA	TRBV30	13
CAWMGGQGREKLFF	TGTGCCTGGATGGGGGGACAGGGGCGCGAAAAACTGTTTTTT	TRBD1	TRBJ1-4	NA	TRBV30	14